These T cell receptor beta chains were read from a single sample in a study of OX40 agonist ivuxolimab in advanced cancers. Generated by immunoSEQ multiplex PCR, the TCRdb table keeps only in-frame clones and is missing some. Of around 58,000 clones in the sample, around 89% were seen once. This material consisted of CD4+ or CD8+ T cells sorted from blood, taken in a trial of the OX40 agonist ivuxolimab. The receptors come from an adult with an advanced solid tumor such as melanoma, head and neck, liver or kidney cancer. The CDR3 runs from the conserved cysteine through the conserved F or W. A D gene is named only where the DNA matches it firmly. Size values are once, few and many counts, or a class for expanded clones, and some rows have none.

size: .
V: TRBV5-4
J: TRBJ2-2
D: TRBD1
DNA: TGTGCCAGCAGCCCGGGACAGGGTGACACCGGGGAGCTGTTTTTT
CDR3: CASSPGQGDTGELFF

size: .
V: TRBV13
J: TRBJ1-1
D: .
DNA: TGTGCCAGCAGCCCCCCTTCGCGCACTGAAGCTTTCTTT
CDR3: CASSPPSRTEAFF

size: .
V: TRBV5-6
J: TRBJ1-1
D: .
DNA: TGTGCCAGCAGCTTGAACAGAGGGGACCAACGAGCGGAGACTGAAGCTTTCTTT
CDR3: CASSLNRGDQRAETEAFF

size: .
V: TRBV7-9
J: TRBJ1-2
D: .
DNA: TGTGCCAGCAGCTTACAGGAGTTCCCTAACTATGGCTACACCTTC
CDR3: CASSLQEFPNYGYTF

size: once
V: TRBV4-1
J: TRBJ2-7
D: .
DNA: TGCGCCAGCAGCCAAGAGGGCCGCGAGCAGTACTTC
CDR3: CASSQEGREQYF

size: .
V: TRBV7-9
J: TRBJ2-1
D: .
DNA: TGTGCCAGCAGCTTAACCCTCCAGGTCGGTGAGCAGTTCTTC
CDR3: CASSLTLQVGEQFF

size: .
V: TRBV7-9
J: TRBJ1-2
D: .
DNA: TGTGCCAGCAGCTTGAGCCGCACTAACTATGGCTACACCTTC
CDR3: CASSLSRTNYGYTF

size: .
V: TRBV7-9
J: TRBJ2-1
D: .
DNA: TGTGCCAGCAGCTCTCCTAGCAATGAGCAGTTCTTC
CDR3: CASSSPSNEQFF

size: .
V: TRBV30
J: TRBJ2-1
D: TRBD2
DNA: TGTGCCTGGAGTCCAGCGGGACTTCATAATGAGCAGTTCTTC
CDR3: CAWSPAGLHNEQFF

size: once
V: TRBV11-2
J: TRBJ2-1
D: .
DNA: TGTGCCAGCAGCATAGTAGGGGGGGCGGGATTCAACAATGAGCAGTTCTTC
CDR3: CASSIVGGAGFNNEQFF

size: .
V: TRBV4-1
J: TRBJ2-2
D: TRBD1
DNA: TGCGCCAGCAGCCAAGAGCAGGGGGTGAACGGGGAGCTGTTTTTT
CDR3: CASSQEQGVNGELFF

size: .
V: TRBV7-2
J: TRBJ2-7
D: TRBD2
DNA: TGTGCCAGCAGCTTAGGAGGGCAGGGAGGGAAGCAGTACTTC
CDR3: CASSLGGQGGKQYF

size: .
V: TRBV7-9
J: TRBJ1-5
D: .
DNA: TGTGCCAGCAGCTTAGCATCTCAGCCCCAGCATTTT
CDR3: CASSLASQPQHF

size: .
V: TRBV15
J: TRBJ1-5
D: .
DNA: TGTGCCACCAGCGAGGGGACAAATCAGCCCCAGCATTTT
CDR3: CATSEGTNQPQHF

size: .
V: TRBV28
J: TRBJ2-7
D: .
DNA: TGTGCCAGCAGTTCAAGCCGAGGAGACGAGCAGTACTTC
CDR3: CASSSSRGDEQYF

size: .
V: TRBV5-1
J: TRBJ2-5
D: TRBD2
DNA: TGCGCCAGCAGCAGGATGTCGTTAGCGGGAGATGAGACCCAGTACTTC
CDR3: CASSRMSLAGDETQYF

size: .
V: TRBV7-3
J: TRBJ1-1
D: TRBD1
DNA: TGTGCCAGCAGCTCCACGGGACAGGGGTATTTCACTGAAGCTTTCTTT
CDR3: CASSSTGQGYFTEAFF

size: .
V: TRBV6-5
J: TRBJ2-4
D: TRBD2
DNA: TGTGCCAGCAGCCCAGGCGGGGAGGGAAACATTCAGTACTTC
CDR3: CASSPGGEGNIQYF

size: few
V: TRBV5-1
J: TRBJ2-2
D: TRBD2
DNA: TGCGCCAGCAGCTTGGGCGGGGGGACCAACACCGGGGAGCTGTTTTTT
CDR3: CASSLGGGTNTGELFF

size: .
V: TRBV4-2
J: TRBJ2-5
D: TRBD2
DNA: TGTGCCAGCAGCCGGATGGGGGGACTAGCGGGCCCACAAGAGACCCAGTACTTC
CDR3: CASSRMGGLAGPQETQYF

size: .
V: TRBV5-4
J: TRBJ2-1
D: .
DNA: TGTGCCAGCAGCGGAATTGATGGTGAGCAGTTCTTC
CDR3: CASSGIDGEQFF

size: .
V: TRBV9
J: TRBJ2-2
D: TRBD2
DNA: TGTGCCAGCAGCGTAGCCCCGGGACTAGCCGGGGAGCTGTTTTTT
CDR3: CASSVAPGLAGELFF

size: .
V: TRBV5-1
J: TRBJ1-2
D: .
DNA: TGCGCCAGCAGTTTAGACAGCCTATATGGCTACACCTTC
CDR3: CASSLDSLYGYTF

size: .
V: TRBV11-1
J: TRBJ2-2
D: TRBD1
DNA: TGTGCCAGCAGACCTAAAAACAGGGGGCAAAGGAACACCGGGGAGCTGTTTTTT
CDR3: CASRPKNRGQRNTGELFF

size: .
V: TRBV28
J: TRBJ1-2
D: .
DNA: TGTGCCAGCAGTTCCACCCCCGTCCGAAACTATGGCTACACCTTC
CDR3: CASSSTPVRNYGYTF

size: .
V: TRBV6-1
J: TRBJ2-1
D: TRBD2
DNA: TGTGCCAGCAATCCCCCATGGACTAGCGGGAATGAGCAGTTCTTC
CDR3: CASNPPWTSGNEQFF

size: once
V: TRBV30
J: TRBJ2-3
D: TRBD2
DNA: TGTGCCTGGAGTCATGGACTAGCGGACACAGATACGCAGTATTTT
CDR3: CAWSHGLADTDTQYF

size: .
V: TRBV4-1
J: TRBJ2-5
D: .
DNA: TGCGCCAGCAGCATAACGGCGAGCGCTGAGACCCAGTACTTC
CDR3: CASSITASAETQYF

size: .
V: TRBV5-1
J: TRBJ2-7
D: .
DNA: TGCGCCAGCAGCCCCCTAGTGGAACTCGAGCAGTACTTC
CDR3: CASSPLVELEQYF

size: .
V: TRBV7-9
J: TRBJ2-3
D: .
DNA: TGTGCCAGCAGCCAATACACAGATACGCAGTATTTT
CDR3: CASSQYTDTQYF

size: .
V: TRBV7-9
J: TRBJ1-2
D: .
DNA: TGTGCCAGCAGCACCCCGGCGGGGGCTTCCAACTATGGCTACACCTTC
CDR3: CASSTPAGASNYGYTF

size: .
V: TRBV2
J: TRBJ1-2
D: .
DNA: TGTGCCAGCAGTGAGGACACGAGCCGGGGGGGCTACACCTTC
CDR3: CASSEDTSRGGYTF

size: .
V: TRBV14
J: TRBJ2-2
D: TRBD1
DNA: TGTGCCAGCAGCCTAAACCAGGGGGCTGCCGGGGAGCTGTTTTTT
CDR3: CASSLNQGAAGELFF

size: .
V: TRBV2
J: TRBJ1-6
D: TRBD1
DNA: TGTGCCAGCAGTTCGACAGGGAGCTCCTATAATTCACCCCTCCACTTT
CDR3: CASSSTGSSYNSPLHF

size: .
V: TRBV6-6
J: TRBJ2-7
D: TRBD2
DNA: TGTGCCAGCAGGGGGACTAGCGGGCTTACCTACGAGCAGTACTTC
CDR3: CASRGTSGLTYEQYF

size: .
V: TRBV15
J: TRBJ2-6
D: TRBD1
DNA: TGTGCCACCAGCAGTCAAAACAGGGGGCTAATATCTGGGGCCAACGTCCTGACTTTC
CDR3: CATSSQNRGLISGANVLTF

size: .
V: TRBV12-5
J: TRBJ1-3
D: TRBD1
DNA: TGTGCTAGTGGCCGCAACAGGGGCCTGTCTGGAAACACCATATATTTT
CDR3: CASGRNRGLSGNTIYF

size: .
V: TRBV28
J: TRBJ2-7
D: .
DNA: TGTGCCAGCAACAGCGGTTCCTACGAGCAGTACTTC
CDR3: CASNSGSYEQYF

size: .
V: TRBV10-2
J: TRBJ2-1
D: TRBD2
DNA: TGCGCCAGCAGTGATAGGACTAGCGGGCGTTACAATGAGCAGTTCTTC
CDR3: CASSDRTSGRYNEQFF

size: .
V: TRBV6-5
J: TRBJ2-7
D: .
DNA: TGTGCCAGCAGTTACTCAAGCTCCTACGAGCAGTACTTC
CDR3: CASSYSSSYEQYF

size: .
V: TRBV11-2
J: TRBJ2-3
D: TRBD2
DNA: TGTGCCAGCAGCCGGGGGGGTACAAAAGATACGCAGTATTTT
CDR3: CASSRGGTKDTQYF

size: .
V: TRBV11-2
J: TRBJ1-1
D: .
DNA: TGTGCCAGCAGCTTAAGTGCAGGGATGAACACTGAAGCTTTCTTT
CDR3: CASSLSAGMNTEAFF

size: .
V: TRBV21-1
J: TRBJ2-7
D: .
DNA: TGTGCCAGCACCCGTGGGGACCGAGACTCCTACGAGCAGTACTTC
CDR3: CASTRGDRDSYEQYF

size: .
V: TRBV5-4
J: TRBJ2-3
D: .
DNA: TGTGCCAGCAGCGCAATGGGTACGCAGTATTTT
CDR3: CASSAMGTQYF

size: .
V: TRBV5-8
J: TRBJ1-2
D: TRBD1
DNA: TGTGCCAGCAGCAGGGACAGCCCCTATGGCTACACCTTC
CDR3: CASSRDSPYGYTF

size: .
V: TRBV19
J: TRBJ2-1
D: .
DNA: TGTGCCAGTAGTTCGGGTCAGGGTAATTGGGGCTACAATGAGCAGTTCTTC
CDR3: CASSSGQGNWGYNEQFF

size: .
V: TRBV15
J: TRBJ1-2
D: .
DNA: TGTGCCACCAGCAGTTTCGGGCCTAGAGGGGGCTACACCTTC
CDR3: CATSSFGPRGGYTF

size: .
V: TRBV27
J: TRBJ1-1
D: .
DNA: TGTGCCAGCAGTTTCCGAGAGAACACTGAAGCTTTCTTT
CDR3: CASSFRENTEAFF

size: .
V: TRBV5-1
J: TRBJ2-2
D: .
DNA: TGCGCCAGCAGCCCGTCCGGGGAGGAGCTGTTTTTT
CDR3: CASSPSGEELFF

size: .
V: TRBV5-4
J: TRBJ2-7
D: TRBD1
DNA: TGTGCCAGCAGCTTTGGACAGGGTGTTTACGAGCAGTACTTC
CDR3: CASSFGQGVYEQYF

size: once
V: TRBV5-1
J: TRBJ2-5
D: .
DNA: TGCGCCAGCAGCTTGACGGCAGGGGGGGATGGACGGACCCAGTACTTC
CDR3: CASSLTAGGDGRTQYF

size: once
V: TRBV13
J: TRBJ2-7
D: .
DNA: TGTGCCAGCAGCTTAAACTGGAATAACGTACGCGAGCAGTACTTC
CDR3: CASSLNWNNVREQYF

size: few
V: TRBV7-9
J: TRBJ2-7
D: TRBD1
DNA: TGTGCCAGCAGCTTAGATCGAGGGGGCAGCTCCTACGAGCAGTACTTC
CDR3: CASSLDRGGSSYEQYF

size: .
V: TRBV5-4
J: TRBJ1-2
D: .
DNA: TGTGCCAGCAGCTTGTCACGCGGGGACTATGGCTACACCTTC
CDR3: CASSLSRGDYGYTF

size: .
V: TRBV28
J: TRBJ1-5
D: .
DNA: TGTGCCAGCAGCCCTCGGGGTCTAGTAGGTCAGCCCCAGCATTTT
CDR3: CASSPRGLVGQPQHF